This passage covers 25 T cell receptor beta chains from one sample sequenced in a study of blood T cell repertoires in COVID-19. Measured with immunoSEQ multiplex PCR; TCRdb has only the in-frame clones, and not every one. Of about 49,000 clones in the sample, 70% to 90% were seen once. The sample was peripheral blood. These receptors all stem from an elderly man with acute or convalescent COVID-19.

This chain joins TRBV5-1 and TRBJ2-2, with no clear D. The CDR3 contains 14 residues. V lost 0 bases, J lost 3 bases, and 6 bases lay in between. Germline values: CDR1 SGHRS, CDR2 YFSETQ. CDR3 in DNA: TGCGCCAGCAGCTTGGCCCTCGACACCGGGGAGCTGTTTTTT. Translation: CASSLALDTGELFF.

Only a few counts were recorded for this clone. V gene TRBV7-8 combines with J gene TRBJ1-2; possibly TRBD1 for D (6 bases). Trimming removed 1 base at V and 7 bases at J, with 16 bases between. The CDR3 extends over 15 amino acids. Germline V lookup: CDR1 SGHVS, CDR2 FQNEAQ. The CDR3 DNA reads as TGTGCCAGCAGCTTAGAACACAGGGCAAGTGGTGGCTACACCTTC. Encoded protein: CASSLEHRASGGYTF. Full variable domain (remainder filled in from reference TRBV7-8 and TRBJ1-2): GAGVSQSPRYKVAKRGQDVALRCDPISGHVSLFWYQQALGQGPEFLTYFQNEAQLDKSGLPSDRFFAERPEGSVSTLKIQRTQQEDSAVYLCASSLEHRASGGYTFGSGTRLTVV.

This clone was observed once. This chain connects TRBV27 to TRBJ2-7; 7 bases map to TRBD1. This CDR3 is built from 15 residues. Unmatched junction bases numbered 8, after V lost 5 bases and J lost 1 base. Germline V lookup: CDR1 MNHEY, CDR2 SMNVEV (reference sequence). This CDR3 is CASSVQTGLSYEQYF. CDR3 in DNA: TGTGCCAGCAGTGTCCAGACAGGGCTATCCTACGAGCAGTACTTC.

The chain carries TRBV7-9 and TRBJ2-7; possible D gene TRBD1, 7 bases. Trimming shortened V by 5 bases and J by 5 bases, and 13 bases separated the two germline ends. CDR3 length equals 13 residues. Germline V CDR1 and CDR2: SEHNR, FQNEAQ (reference sequence). The CDR3 region has the DNA TGTGCCAGCAGCGCGACAGGGAGGAACGAGCAGTACTTC. The encoded protein is CASSATGRNEQYF.

This chain links TRBV9 with TRBJ2-2, with a weak D call TRBD1 (6 bases). The CDR3 contains 15 residues. Looked up from germline, CDR1 is SGDLS and CDR2 is YYNGEE. The V end lost 4 bases, the J end lost 1 base, and 11 bases lay between the germline ends. As DNA, the CDR3 is TGTGCCAGCAGCATGGGACACTGGAACACCGGGGAGCTGTTTTTT. As protein: CASSMGHWNTGELFF. The full variable domain, with the rest looked up from reference TRBV9 and TRBJ2-2, is DSGVTQTPKHLITATGQRVTLRCSPRSGDLSVYWYQQSLDQGLQFLIQYYNGEERAKGNILERFSAQQFPDLHSELNLSSLELGDSALYFCASSMGHWNTGELFFGEGSRLTVL.

This clone was counted a single time. The chain uses TRBV10-1 and TRBJ1-5; 7 bases are a match to TRBD1. Germline CDR1 WNHNN, CDR2 SYGVQD (reference sequence). The CDR3 runs 18 residues. The V and J ends lost 6 bases and 0 bases, in that order; junction bases with no gene match: 14. CDR3 in amino acids: CASSTIGQGDVSNQPQHF. For the CDR3, the DNA is TGCGCCAGCAGCACCATAGGGCAGGGGGACGTTAGCAATCAGCCCCAGCATTTT.

The rearrangement uses TRBV3-1 (or the pseudogene TRBV3-2) and TRBJ2-1; D perhaps matches TRBD2 (5 bases). Germline V gene sequence: CDR1 LGHDT, CDR2 YNNKEL (reference sequence). The V gene lost 5 bases and the J gene lost 3 bases, with 11 bases spanning the gap. The CDR3 runs to 14 residues. CDR3 region: CASSTYGDYNEQFF. The CDR3 DNA reads as TGTGCCAGCAGCACCTACGGGGACTACAATGAGCAGTTCTTC.

V and J are TRBV19 and TRBJ1-5; no clear D gene. CDR3 length: 13 amino acids. Germline V gene lookup returns CDR1 LNHDA and CDR2 SQIVND (reference sequence). V lost 2 bases to trimming and J lost 6 bases, with 8 bases between them. The CDR3 here is CASSILSGQPQHF. The CDR3 coding sequence is TGTGCCAGTAGTATACTATCTGGTCAGCCCCAGCATTTT. The variable domain in full, with the rest retrieved from reference TRBV19 and TRBJ1-5, is DGGITQSPKYLFRKEGQNVTLSCEQNLNHDAMYWYRQDPGQGLRLIYYSQIVNDFQKGDIAEGYSVSREKKESFPLTVTSAQKNPTAFYLCASSILSGQPQHFGDGTRLSIL.

V gene TRBV9 combines with J gene TRBJ2-7; D is uncertain. The CDR3 extends over 14 amino acids. V lost 4 bases and J 2 bases, leaving 13 bases between the germline ends. Germline V gives CDR1 SGDLS, CDR2 YYNGEE. CDR3 DNA: TGTGCCAGCAGCCCGCACCCGACACCCTACGAGCAGTACTTC. It translates to CASSPHPTPYEQYF. Filled out from reference TRBV9 and TRBJ2-7, the complete variable domain reads DSGVTQTPKHLITATGQRVTLRCSPRSGDLSVYWYQQSLDQGLQFLIQYYNGEERAKGNILERFSAQQFPDLHSELNLSSLELGDSALYFCASSPHPTPYEQYFGPGTRLTVT.

The rearrangement joins TRBV5-1 to TRBJ1-2; D call uncertain. The CDR3 spans 12 residues. Per germline, CDR1 SGHRS and CDR2 YFSETQ. Trimming removed 1 base from V and 8 bases from J, with 9 bases in between. The CDR3 DNA is TGCGCCAGCAGCTTGAACGAACGGGGCTACACCTTC. Translated, it gives CASSLNERGYTF.

J is TRBJ1-3 and V is TRBV5-1, with 7 positions matching TRBD1. The CDR3 has 15 amino acids. With 1 base clipped from V and 1 base from J, the junction kept 2 bases outside the gene matches. Germline V gene lookup returns CDR1 SGHRS and CDR2 YFSETQ. This CDR3 is CASSLWGQSGNTIYF. The CDR3, as DNA: TGCGCCAGCAGCTTGTGGGGACAGTCTGGAAACACCATATATTTT.

The chain links TRBV20-1 to TRBJ1-2; D uncertain. Germline CDR1 reads DFQATT; CDR2 reads SNEGSKA (reference sequence). The CDR3 is made up of 12 amino acids. V was trimmed by 3 bases and J by 8 bases, leaving 13 bases between them. For the CDR3, the DNA is TGCAGTGCTAGTGTGGTCGGTCTAGGCTACACCTTC. Its translation: CSASVVGLGYTF.

The chain recombines TRBV11-2 with TRBJ2-1; 12 bases fit TRBD2. CDR1 SGHAT and CDR2 FQNNGV come from the germline V gene. Trimming at V came to 4 bases and at J to 8 bases, leaving 9 bases not matched to a gene. The CDR3 sequence is 16 residues long. This CDR3 reads CASSYLAGGPGDEQFF. CDR3 nucleotides: TGTGCCAGCAGCTACCTAGCGGGGGGGCCGGGAGATGAGCAGTTCTTC. Combining the CDR3 with reference TRBV11-2 and TRBJ2-1 gives the whole variable domain EAGVAQSPRYKIIEKRQSVAFWCNPISGHATLYWYQQILGQGPKLLIQFQNNGVVDDSQLPKDRFSAERLKGVDSTLKIQPAKLEDSAVYLCASSYLAGGPGDEQFFGPGTRLTVL.

V is TRBV6-5 and J is TRBJ1-5; the match to TRBD1 covers 9 bases. There are 15 residues in the CDR3. Per germline, CDR1 MNHEY and CDR2 SVGAGI. V shed 6 bases and J 2 bases; nucleotides not matched to a gene: 5. CDR3: CASSRTGDGNQPQHF. In nucleotides, the CDR3 is TGTGCCAGCAGCAGGACAGGGGATGGCAATCAGCCCCAGCATTTT.

The DNA of the CDR3 is TGTGCCAGCCAGCGCGACGGCAACTACGAGCAGTACTTC. This codes for CASQRDGNYEQYF. The chain recombines TRBV12-3 or TRBV12-4 with TRBJ2-7; D is ambiguous. This CDR3 contains 13 residues. V gave up 8 bases and J gave up 3 bases, with 14 bases separating them.

This sequence joins TRBV11-3 and TRBJ1-1, with a possible D match to TRBD1 (5 bases). V was pared by 5 bases and J by 4 bases, with 11 bases between. The CDR3 loop spans 13 amino acids. Germline V gives CDR1 SGHNT, CDR2 YENEEA. CDR3 nucleotide sequence: TGTGCCAGCAGCCCGGGGGGGTCCACTGAAGCTTTCTTT. Translation gives CASSPGGSTEAFF.

This sequence joins TRBV5-6 and TRBJ1-1; D is uncertain. Germline V gives CDR1 SGHDT, CDR2 YYEEEE. V was pared by 3 bases and J by 10 bases, with 16 bases between. This CDR3 comprises 13 residues. DNA of the CDR3: TGTGCCAGCAGCTACTTCGGGGATCCACGAGCTTTCTTT. Residues: CASSYFGDPRAFF.

The CDR3, as DNA: TGTGCCAGCCACAGAACGGGAGGAGGCGAGACCCAGTACTTC. Translating it yields CASHRTGGGETQYF. V is TRBV6-5 and J is TRBJ2-5, with 7 bases that match TRBD2. The V and J ends lost 8 bases and 5 bases, in that order; junction bases with no gene match: 11. Germline CDR1 MNHEY, CDR2 SVGAGI. The CDR3 totals 14 residues.

The chain carries TRBV5-1 and TRBJ1-3; 8 positions agree with TRBD1. Germline CDR1 and CDR2: SGHRS and YFSETQ. V was pared by 4 bases and J by 8 bases, with 8 bases of the junction left unmatched. CDR3 size: 14 residues. In DNA form, the CDR3 reads TGCGCCAGCAGCCCGGGGGGACAGGTGGACACCATATATTTT. Residues: CASSPGGQVDTIYF.

J is TRBJ2-5 and V is TRBV7-8; 12 bases line up with TRBD1. Looked up from germline, CDR1 is SGHVS and CDR2 is FQNEAQ. The CDR3 runs 16 residues. J gave up 4 bases and V 4 bases, and 7 bases lay outside the gene matches. CDR3 sequence: CASSYSGQGARETQYF. The CDR3 DNA reads as TGTGCCAGCAGCTACTCGGGACAGGGGGCCCGAGAGACCCAGTACTTC.

J is TRBJ1-3 and V is TRBV5-1, with D tentatively TRBD1 (6 bases). CDR3 length equals 14 residues. Per germline, CDR1 SGHRS and CDR2 YFSETQ. V gave up 5 bases and J gave up 5 bases, with 14 bases separating them. The CDR3 DNA reads as TGCGCCAGCAGACCGGACAGAACCCGAAACACCATATATTTT. Translation: CASRPDRTRNTIYF.

The chain carries TRBV30 and TRBJ1-1; D call uncertain. The CDR3 is 11 residues long. CDR1 and CDR2 from the germline V gene are GTSNPN and SVGIG (reference sequence). Trimming removed 7 bases at V and 0 bases at J, with 6 bases between. The CDR3 DNA reads TGTGCCTTTACACTGAACACTGAAGCTTTCTTT. This sequence encodes CAFTLNTEAFF.

The chain is built from TRBV30 and TRBJ2-1; the D gene is possibly TRBD2 (5 bases). This CDR3 has 12 residues. Trimming cost V 8 bases and J 4 bases, with 12 bases left between them. Germline V gene lookup returns CDR1 GTSNPN and CDR2 SVGIG (reference sequence). CDR3 sequence reads: CARGIGYNEQFF. The CDR3 DNA follows: TGTGCCCGAGGGATAGGGTACAATGAGCAGTTCTTC.

The chain is built from TRBV7-2 and TRBJ1-4; perhaps TRBD1 as D (5 bases). V was clipped by 5 bases and J by 8 bases, with 9 bases between them. There are 12 residues in the CDR3. The germline V gene has CDR1 SGHTA and CDR2 FQGNSA. The CDR3 DNA sequence: TGTGCCAGCAGCGCAACAGGAGAAAAACTGTTTTTT. Protein sequence: CASSATGEKLFF.

The rearrangement links TRBV15 to TRBJ1-5; D call uncertain. Germline V gene sequence: CDR1 LNHNV, CDR2 YYDKDF (reference sequence). The CDR3 extends over 17 amino acids. Trimming removed 0 bases from V and 0 bases from J, with 12 bases in between. CDR3 protein: CATSRDTTAYSNQPQHF. CDR3 DNA: TGTGCCACCAGCAGAGATACCACAGCTTATAGCAATCAGCCCCAGCATTTT.